This T cell receptor beta chain is from a study of T-cell reconstitution after alpha-beta-depleted transplantation in children. The study's findings and limits: Reportedly, alpha-beta T cells present about two months post-transplant originated from several hundred expanded clones of graft origin.

This CDR3 comprises 15 residues. Germline lookup yields CDR1 DFQATT and CDR2 SNEGSKA (reference sequence). V lost 1 base and J lost 8, with 18 bases in between. A library of TCRbeta sequences, prepared with unique molecular identifiers, was generated. TCRdb re-analysed the PCR reads in MiXCR, keeping a single row per CDR3 protein. The table has just under 150,000 distinct CDR3 sequences, roughly 9% seen once. The table lists this clonotype with many counts. The antigen is unknown. The clonotype was recovered from a female patient aged 2-10 years who had a stem cell transplant for congenital amegakaryocytic thrombocytopenia, so the T cells may come from the graft donor. The specimen comprised PBMCs, mostly from graft donor cells, sampled 180 days after TCRalphabeta/CD19-depleted stem cell transplant. The V and J genes are TRBV20-1 and TRBJ2-4; possible D gene TRBD1, 6 bases. CDR3 sequence reads: CSARVPLRGWDIQYF. The CDR3 bases are TGCAGTGCTAGAGTTCCCCTCAGGGGATGGGACATTCAGTACTTC.